This note documents a single T cell receptor beta chain sequence. What it recognizes is unknown. A single base separates this from a much larger clone, so it may be a read error. The record originates from a study of T cells in Graves' hyperthyroidism and ophthalmopathy. Whole-study results and caveats: Most thyroid clonotypes that were expanded above 0.001 also turned up in blood.

Clinical symptoms, serum thyroxine, TRAb, thyroid ultrasound and orbital computed tomography informed diagnoses. Amplified TCR beta CDR3 regions came from RNA transcripts. First-round RT-PCR with HTBI primers amplified the TCR CDR3 region. TCRdb itself ran the multiplex PCR reads through MiXCR, one entry per CDR3 protein. The table shows over 650,000 distinct CDR3 sequences, with about 45% occurring only once. The TCR comes from an adult man with Graves' disease, either hyperthyroidism or ophthalmopathy (not recorded which). Material for sequencing was peripheral blood or thyroid tissue (not recorded which).

The CDR3 DNA reads TGCGCCAGCAGCTATCGACAGGATCAAGCTTTCTTT. Protein: CASSYRQDQAFF. The V gene is TRBV5-1, the J gene TRBJ1-1, with a weak D call TRBD1 (6 bases). The CDR3 consists of 12 residues. The ends were cut back, 3 bases at V and 9 bases at J, with 12 bases in the middle. In germline, CDR1 is SGHRS, CDR2 YFSETQ.